Listed below are T cell receptor beta chains from one sample, sequenced in a study of T cell repertoires in cytomegalovirus infection. The antigens of these receptors remain unknown. TCRdb reanalysed the reads using MiXCR and keeps one entry per CDR3 protein. The sample lists roughly 920,000 distinct CDR3 sequences, around 31% occurring once. Sequenced here: cultured CD8+ T cells from PBMCs, sampled from culture after CMV antigen stimulation. All receptors derive from a human donor in good health (CMV status not recorded). Some clones in this sample may be carry-over from other donors' samples. Both conserved end residues are part of each CDR3. The D gene is left open where the match is weak. Only part of the rows carry a size: once, few, many, or a class if the clone is expanded.

TRBV27	NA	TRBD1	TRBJ2-3	CASSFLQIGGIDTQYF	TGTGCCAGCAGTTTCCTCCAGATAGGGGGCATAGATACGCAGTATTTT
TRBV7-9	many	NA	TRBJ2-1	CASSPDLYNEQFF	TGTGCCAGCAGCCCGGACCTTTACAATGAGCAGTTCTTC
TRBV24-1	NA	NA	TRBJ2-3	CATRLGQSPPDTQYF	TGTGCCACCCGGCTAGGACAGTCTCCTCCAGATACGCAGTATTTT
TRBV27	NA	NA	TRBJ1-1	CASSLSRWGAEAFF	TGTGCCAGCAGTTTATCAAGATGGGGCGCTGAAGCTTTCTTT
TRBV11-2	few	TRBD1	TRBJ1-1	CASSRDRPEAFF	TGTGCCAGCAGCCGGGACAGACCTGAAGCTTTCTTT
TRBV7-9	few	TRBD1	TRBJ1-3	CASSLTGGTSGNTIYF	TGTGCCAGCAGCTTAACAGGGGGGACCTCTGGAAACACCATATATTTT
TRBV7-2	many	NA	TRBJ2-1	CASSLVGELYNEQFF	TGTGCCAGCAGCTTAGTCGGGGAACTTTACAATGAGCAGTTCTTC
TRBV15	few	TRBD1	TRBJ2-3	CATSRDLAGQATDTQYF	TGTGCCACCAGCAGAGATTTGGCCGGACAGGCCACAGATACGCAGTATTTT
TRBV20-1	NA	NA	TRBJ1-2	CSARDLPYGYTF	TGCAGTGCTAGAGACCTGCCCTATGGCTACACCTTC
TRBV3-1	NA	NA	TRBJ2-5	CASSRETRPQETQYF	TGTGCCAGCAGCCGGGAGACTAGACCACAAGAGACCCAGTACTTC
TRBV2	NA	NA	TRBJ2-7	CASADRPGTYEQYF	TGTGCCAGCGCGGACCGCCCCGGGACCTACGAGCAGTACTTC
TRBV20-1	NA	NA	TRBJ1-2	CSASKEGSYTF	TGCAGTGCTAGTAAAGAGGGCAGCTACACCTTC
TRBV6-2/TRBV6-3	NA	TRBD2	TRBJ2-1	CASSSPLAGGNEQFF	TGTGCCAGCAGTTCCCCACTAGCGGGGGGCAATGAGCAGTTCTTC
TRBV15	NA	NA	TRBJ2-3	CATSRGRGLVDTQYF	TGTGCCACCAGCAGGGGACGGGGGCTGGTGGATACGCAGTATTTT
TRBV4-1	few	NA	TRBJ1-3	CASSQPPDLSGNTIYF	TGCGCCAGCAGCCAGCCCCCGGACCTCTCTGGAAACACCATATATTTT
TRBV6-6	few	NA	TRBJ2-2	CASSYVPGELFF	TGTGCCAGCAGTTACGTCCCCGGGGAGCTGTTTTTT
TRBV19	many	NA	TRBJ1-1	CASSATVNTEAFF	TGTGCCAGTAGTGCTACAGTGAACACTGAAGCTTTCTTT
TRBV4-3	NA	NA	TRBJ2-5	CASSQQLDQETQYF	TGCGCCAGCAGCCAACAATTGGACCAAGAGACCCAGTACTTC
TRBV7-6	NA	TRBD1	TRBJ2-3	CASSFLWGQPTDPQYF	TGTGCCAGCAGCTTTTTGTGGGGACAGCCGACAGATCCGCAGTATTTT
TRBV7-9	NA	NA	TRBJ2-2	CASSTRDIANTGELFF	TGTGCCAGCAGCACCCGGGACATCGCGAACACCGGGGAGCTGTTTTTT
TRBV6-5	few	NA	TRBJ2-2	CASSYRGLHTGELFF	TGTGCCAGCAGTTACCGGGGGCTTCACACCGGGGAGCTGTTTTTT
TRBV27	few	TRBD1	TRBJ1-2	CASSPGQGALYGYTF	TGTGCCAGCAGCCCGGGACAGGGGGCCCTTTATGGCTACACCTTC
TRBV7-6	NA	TRBD1	TRBJ1-1	CASSFIRGQGALTEAFF	TGTGCCAGCAGCTTTATACGGGGACAGGGGGCTCTTACTGAAGCTTTCTTT
TRBV11-3	few	NA	TRBJ2-3	CAPRLRAHLTDTQYF	TGTGCCCCCAGGTTGAGGGCGCACCTCACAGATACGCAGTATTTT
TRBV6-6	many	NA	TRBJ1-1	CASQGIWDTEAFF	TGTGCCAGCCAGGGGATCTGGGACACTGAAGCTTTCTTT
TRBV6-5	NA	NA	TRBJ2-7	CASSYSKGTLSYEQYF	TGTGCCAGCAGTTACTCGAAAGGAACGCTGAGCTACGAGCAGTACTTC
TRBV4-1	many	NA	TRBJ2-1	CASSQEGGIYNEQFF	TGCGCCAGCAGCCAAGAGGGGGGTATTTACAATGAGCAGTTCTTC
TRBV27	NA	NA	TRBJ2-1	CASSSDGEQFF	TGTGCCAGCAGTTCGGACGGTGAGCAGTTCTTC
TRBV6-1	many	NA	TRBJ2-7	CASSEIPSYEQYF	TGTGCCAGCAGTGAGATACCATCCTACGAGCAGTACTTC
TRBV4-1	NA	TRBD1	TRBJ1-6	CASSPTFRGLDSPLHF	TGCGCCAGCAGCCCAACGTTCAGGGGGCTCGATTCACCCCTCCACTTT
TRBV20-1	NA	NA	TRBJ2-7	CSARTRGSEQYF	TGCAGTGCCCGGACACGGGGCTCCGAGCAGTACTTC
TRBV5-1	NA	TRBD1	TRBJ1-1	CASSLSGQGNPEAFF	TGCGCCAGCAGCCTGAGCGGACAGGGGAACCCTGAAGCTTTCTTT
TRBV27	few	NA	TRBJ1-1	CASNYNGGNTEAFF	TGTGCCAGCAACTATAATGGGGGGAACACTGAAGCTTTCTTT
TRBV10-3	NA	NA	TRBJ2-1	CAISGDKNQYNEQFF	TGTGCCATCAGTGGGGACAAAAATCAATACAATGAGCAGTTCTTC
TRBV24-1	NA	NA	TRBJ1-5	CATSDRGYNQPQHF	TGTGCCACCAGTGATCGTGGCTACAATCAGCCCCAGCATTTT
TRBV6-1	few	TRBD1	TRBJ2-5	CASSEGTGGAETQYF	TGTGCCAGCAGTGAAGGGACAGGGGGCGCAGAGACCCAGTACTTC
TRBV7-9	NA	NA	TRBJ2-1	CASSLVVSGTYNEQFF	TGTGCCAGCAGCTTAGTTGTTAGCGGAACCTACAATGAGCAGTTCTTC
TRBV24-1	NA	TRBD1	TRBJ2-5	CATSGATGRRETQYF	TGTGCCACCAGTGGGGCGACAGGGAGACGAGAGACCCAGTACTTC
TRBV7-8	few	TRBD1	TRBJ1-4	CASSFRGGGREKLFF	TGTGCCAGCAGCTTCCGGGGAGGGGGCCGTGAAAAACTGTTTTTT
TRBV5-4	NA	NA	TRBJ1-1	CASSPSPGNYINTEAFF	TGTGCCAGCAGCCCGTCGCCAGGCAACTATATTAACACTGAAGCTTTCTTT
TRBV3-1	NA	NA	TRBJ2-1	CASSQAGISSYNEQFF	TGTGCCAGCAGCCAAGCTGGCATAAGCTCCTACAATGAGCAGTTCTTC
TRBV6-2/TRBV6-3	NA	NA	TRBJ2-5	CAGSGQQETQYF	TGTGCCGGCAGCGGACAGCAAGAGACCCAGTACTTC
TRBV6-2/TRBV6-3	few	TRBD1	TRBJ1-2	CASTGQGDYGYTF	TGTGCCAGCACCGGACAGGGGGACTATGGCTACACCTTC
TRBV4-3	once	NA	TRBJ1-2	CASSQDTGSVDYGYTF	TGCGCCAGCAGCCAGGACACAGGGAGCGTAGACTATGGCTACACCTTC
TRBV27	few	NA	TRBJ1-1	CASSQGFGVNTEAFF	TGTGCCAGCAGTCAAGGGTTCGGGGTGAACACTGAAGCTTTCTTT
TRBV7-6	NA	NA	TRBJ2-2	CASSPQQAGNTGELFF	TGTGCCAGCAGCCCACAACAGGCAGGGAACACCGGGGAGCTGTTTTTT
TRBV29-1	few	NA	TRBJ1-1	CSVASRRTEAFF	TGCAGCGTTGCGAGTAGGCGCACTGAAGCTTTCTTT
TRBV10-2	NA	TRBD2	TRBJ2-5	CASRLAGGAEETQYF	TGCGCCAGCAGACTAGCGGGGGGGGCCGAAGAGACCCAGTACTTC
TRBV12-3/TRBV12-4	few	NA	TRBJ1-1	CASSLILNEAFF	TGTGCCAGCAGTCTTATTCTGAATGAAGCTTTCTTT
TRBV10-3	NA	NA	TRBJ2-6	CAISGMGGESGANVLTF	TGTGCCATCAGCGGTATGGGGGGCGAATCTGGGGCCAACGTCCTGACTTTC
TRBV9	NA	TRBD2	TRBJ2-5	CASSPRGGTSGEETQYF	TGTGCCAGCAGCCCCCGAGGGGGGACTAGCGGGGAAGAGACCCAGTACTTC
TRBV5-6	NA	NA	TRBJ1-1	CASIGRSEAFF	TGTGCCAGCATAGGGCGGTCTGAAGCTTTCTTT
TRBV6-5	few	NA	TRBJ2-1	CASSYSTTGNAEQFF	TGTGCCAGCAGTTACTCGACCACAGGGAACGCTGAGCAGTTCTTC
TRBV7-6	NA	TRBD2	TRBJ2-3	CASSLEAGGLDTQYF	TGTGCTAGCAGCTTAGAAGCGGGGGGGCTGGATACGCAGTATTTT
TRBV7-2	many	NA	TRBJ2-7	CASSFAQGSYEQYF	TGTGCCAGCAGCTTCGCTCAGGGCAGCTACGAGCAGTACTTC
TRBV7-6	NA	TRBD1	TRBJ2-5	CASSLDRARQETQYF	TGTGCCAGCAGCTTGGACAGGGCCCGACAAGAGACCCAGTACTTC
TRBV6-5	few	TRBD2	TRBJ2-3	CASTLSGGIDTQYF	TGTGCCAGCACCCTCAGCGGGGGTATAGATACGCAGTATTTT
TRBV27	NA	NA	TRBJ1-5	CASSGWGNQPQHF	TGTGCCAGCAGCGGTTGGGGCAATCAGCCCCAGCATTTT
TRBV5-3	once	TRBD2	TRBJ2-1	CASSLRSLAGTYNEQFF	TGTGCCAGCAGCTTGAGGAGTCTAGCGGGGACGTACAATGAGCAGTTCTTC
TRBV10-3	NA	TRBD1	TRBJ1-3	CAISESHRGEPRAGNTIYF	TGTGCCATCAGTGAGTCCCACAGGGGGGAACCTCGCGCTGGAAACACCATATATTTT